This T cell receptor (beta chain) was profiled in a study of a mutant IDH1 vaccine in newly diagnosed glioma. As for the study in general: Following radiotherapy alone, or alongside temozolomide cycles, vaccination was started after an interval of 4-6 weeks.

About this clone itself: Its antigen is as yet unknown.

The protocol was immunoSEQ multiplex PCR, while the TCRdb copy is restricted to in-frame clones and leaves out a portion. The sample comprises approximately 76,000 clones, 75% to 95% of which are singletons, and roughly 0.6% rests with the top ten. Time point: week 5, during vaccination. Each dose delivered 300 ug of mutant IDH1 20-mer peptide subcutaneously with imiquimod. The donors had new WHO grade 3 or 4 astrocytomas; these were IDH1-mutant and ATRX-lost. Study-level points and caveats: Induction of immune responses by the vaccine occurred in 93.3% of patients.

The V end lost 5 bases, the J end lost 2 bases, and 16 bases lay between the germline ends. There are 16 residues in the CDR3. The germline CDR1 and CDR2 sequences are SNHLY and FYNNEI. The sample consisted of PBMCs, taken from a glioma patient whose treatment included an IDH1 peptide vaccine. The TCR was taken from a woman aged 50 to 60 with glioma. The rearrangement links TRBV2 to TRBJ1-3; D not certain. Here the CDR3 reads CASSWGRDLAGNTIYF. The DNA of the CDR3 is TGTGCCAGCAGTTGGGGAAGGGATCTCGCTGGAAACACCATATATTTT.